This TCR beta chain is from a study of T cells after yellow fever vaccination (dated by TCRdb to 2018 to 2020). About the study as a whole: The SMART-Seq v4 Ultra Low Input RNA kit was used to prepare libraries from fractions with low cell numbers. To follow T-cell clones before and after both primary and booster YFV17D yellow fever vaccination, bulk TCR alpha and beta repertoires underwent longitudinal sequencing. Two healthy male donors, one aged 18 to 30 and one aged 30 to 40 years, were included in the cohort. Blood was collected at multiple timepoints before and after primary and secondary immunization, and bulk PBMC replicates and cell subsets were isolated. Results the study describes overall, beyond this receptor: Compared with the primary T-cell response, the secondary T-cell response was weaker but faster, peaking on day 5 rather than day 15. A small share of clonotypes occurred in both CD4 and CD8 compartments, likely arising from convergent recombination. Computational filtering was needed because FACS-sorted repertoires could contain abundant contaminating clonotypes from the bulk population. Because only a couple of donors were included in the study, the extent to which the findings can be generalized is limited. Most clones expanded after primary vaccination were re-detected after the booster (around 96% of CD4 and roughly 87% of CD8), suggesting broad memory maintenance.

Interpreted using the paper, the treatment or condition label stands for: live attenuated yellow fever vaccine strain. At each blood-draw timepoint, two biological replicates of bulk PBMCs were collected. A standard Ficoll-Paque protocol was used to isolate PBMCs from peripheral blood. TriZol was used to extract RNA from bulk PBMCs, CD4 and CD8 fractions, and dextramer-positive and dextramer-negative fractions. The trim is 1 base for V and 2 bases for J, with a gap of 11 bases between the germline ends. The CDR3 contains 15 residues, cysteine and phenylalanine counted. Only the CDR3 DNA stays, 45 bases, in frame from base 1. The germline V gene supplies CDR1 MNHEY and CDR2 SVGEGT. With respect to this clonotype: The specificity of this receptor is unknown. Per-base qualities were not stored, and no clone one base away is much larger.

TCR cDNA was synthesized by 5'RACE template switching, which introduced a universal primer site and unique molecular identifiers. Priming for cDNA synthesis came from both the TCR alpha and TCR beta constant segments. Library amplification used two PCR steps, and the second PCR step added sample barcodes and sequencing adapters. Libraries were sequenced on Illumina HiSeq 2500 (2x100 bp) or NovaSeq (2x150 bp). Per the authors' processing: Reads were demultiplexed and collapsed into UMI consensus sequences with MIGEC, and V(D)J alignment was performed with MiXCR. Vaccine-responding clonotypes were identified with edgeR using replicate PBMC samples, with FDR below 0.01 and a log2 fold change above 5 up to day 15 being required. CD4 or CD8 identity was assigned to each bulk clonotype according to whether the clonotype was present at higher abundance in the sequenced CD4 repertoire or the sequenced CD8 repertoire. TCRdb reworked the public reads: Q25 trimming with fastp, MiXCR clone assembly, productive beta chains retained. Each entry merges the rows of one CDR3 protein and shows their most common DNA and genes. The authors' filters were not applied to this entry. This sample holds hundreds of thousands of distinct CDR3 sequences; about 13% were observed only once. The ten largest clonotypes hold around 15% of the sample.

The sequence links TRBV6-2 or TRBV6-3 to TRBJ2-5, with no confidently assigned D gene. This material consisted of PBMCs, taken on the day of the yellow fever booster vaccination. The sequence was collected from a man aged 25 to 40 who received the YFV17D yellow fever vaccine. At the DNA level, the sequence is TGTGCCAGCAGTTACTGGGGAAAACCTCAAGAGACCCAGTACTTC. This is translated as CASSYWGKPQETQYF.